The rows below give T cell receptor beta chains drawn from one sample of a study of regulatory T cells in long-lasting Graves disease. Each CDR3 protein gets one entry after TCRdb re-called the multiplex PCR reads with MiXCR. The data show 700,000 or so distinct CDR3 sequences, around 30% seen once. The starting material was peripheral blood mononuclear cells (PBMCs), obtained when the disease was refractory, from a patient treated with antithyroid drugs. The receptors come from a female donor with Graves disease. Each CDR3 is given with its conserved first and last residue. Fields, in order: clone size, V gene, D gene, J gene, CDR3 DNA, CDR3 protein. The D gene is left open where the match is weak. Size is stated for part of the rows, as once, few or many counts, or as a class when the clone is expanded.

>few|TRBV5-1|NA|TRBJ1-2
TGCGCCAGCAGCTTACGGCAGAAGAACTATGGCTACACCTTC
CASSLRQKNYGYTF
>few|TRBV20-1|NA|TRBJ1-5
TGCAGTGCTAGAGATTCAGTTGTCCAGCCCCAGCATTTT
CSARDSVVQPQHF
>NA|TRBV30|TRBD2|TRBJ2-1
TGTGCCTGGAGTGTACGGGGGGAGGGCTTGCATGAGCAGTTCTTC
CAWSVRGEGLHEQFF
>few|TRBV19|TRBD2|TRBJ2-7
TGTGCCAGTAGTATCGGGCGGGGGAACGAGCAGTACTTC
CASSIGRGNEQYF
>NA|TRBV27|TRBD1|TRBJ1-5
TGTGCCAGCAGTTTGCGGACAGGGGGTCAGCCCCAGCATTTT
CASSLRTGGQPQHF
>few|TRBV5-5|NA|TRBJ2-7
TGTGCCAGCAGCTTGGGGCTAGCGAATACCTACGAGCAGTACTTC
CASSLGLANTYEQYF
>few|TRBV5-1|NA|TRBJ1-1
TGCGCCAGCAGCACCCTGGACAGCCTGAACACTGAAGCTTTCTTT
CASSTLDSLNTEAFF
>NA|TRBV7-9|NA|TRBJ2-7
TGTGCCAGCAGCTTAGTACCCGGCGACCTTACCTACGAGCAGTACTTC
CASSLVPGDLTYEQYF
>few|TRBV5-6|TRBD1|TRBJ1-4
TGTGCCAGCAGCGGTCGGGACAGGGGGAATGAAAAACTGTTTTTT
CASSGRDRGNEKLFF
>few|TRBV18|NA|TRBJ2-5
TGTGCCAGCTCACGGCGAGGGACCCAAGAGACCCAGTACTTC
CASSRRGTQETQYF
>NA|TRBV7-9|NA|TRBJ1-1
TGTGCCAGCAGCTCCCGACAGGCCGATATTGAAGCTTTCTTT
CASSSRQADIEAFF
>NA|TRBV12-3/TRBV12-4|NA|TRBJ2-7
TGTGCCAGCAAGCACCGGTCCTACGAGCAGTACTTC
CASKHRSYEQYF
>many|TRBV2|NA|TRBJ2-7
TGTGCCAGCAGTGATCAACTGGGACCCTACGAGCAGTACTTC
CASSDQLGPYEQYF
>few|TRBV29-1|NA|TRBJ1-2
TGCAGCGTTGAAGATCCACGGATGAACTATGGCTACACCTTC
CSVEDPRMNYGYTF
>few|TRBV12-3/TRBV12-4|NA|TRBJ1-4
TGTGCCAGCAGTTTTCGTGACCCAGAAAAACTGTTTTTT
CASSFRDPEKLFF